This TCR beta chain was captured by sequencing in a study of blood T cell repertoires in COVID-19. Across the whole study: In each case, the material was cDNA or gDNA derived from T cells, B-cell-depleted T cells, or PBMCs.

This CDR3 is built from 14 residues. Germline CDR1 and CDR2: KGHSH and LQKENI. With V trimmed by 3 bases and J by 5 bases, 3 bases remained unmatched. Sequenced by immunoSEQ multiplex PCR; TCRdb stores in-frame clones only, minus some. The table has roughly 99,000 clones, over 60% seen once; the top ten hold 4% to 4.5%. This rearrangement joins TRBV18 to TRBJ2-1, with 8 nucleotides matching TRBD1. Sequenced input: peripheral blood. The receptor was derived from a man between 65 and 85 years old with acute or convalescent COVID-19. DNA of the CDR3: TGTGCCAGCTCACCTCCGACAGGGGACAATGAGCAGTTCTTC. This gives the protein CASSPPTGDNEQFF. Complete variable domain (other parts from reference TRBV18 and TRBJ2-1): NAGVMQNPRHLVRRRGQEARLRCSPMKGHSHVYWYRQLPEEGLKFMVYLQKENIIDESGMPKERFSAEFPKEGPSILRIQQVVRGDSAAYFCASSPPTGDNEQFFGPGTRLTVL.